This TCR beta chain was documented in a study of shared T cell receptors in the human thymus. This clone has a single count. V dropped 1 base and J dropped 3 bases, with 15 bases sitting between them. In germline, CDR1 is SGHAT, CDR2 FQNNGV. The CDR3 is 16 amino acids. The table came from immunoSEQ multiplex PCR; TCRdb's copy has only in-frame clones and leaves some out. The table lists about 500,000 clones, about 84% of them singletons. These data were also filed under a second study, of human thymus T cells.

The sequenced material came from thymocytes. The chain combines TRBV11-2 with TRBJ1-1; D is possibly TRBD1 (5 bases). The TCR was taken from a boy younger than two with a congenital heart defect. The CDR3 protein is CASSLAFGWGDTEAFF. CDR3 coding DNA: TGTGCCAGCAGCTTAGCCTTCGGGTGGGGGGACACTGAAGCTTTCTTT. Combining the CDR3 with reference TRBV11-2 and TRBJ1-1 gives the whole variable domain EAGVAQSPRYKIIEKRQSVAFWCNPISGHATLYWYQQILGQGPKLLIQFQNNGVVDDSQLPKDRFSAERLKGVDSTLKIQPAKLEDSAVYLCASSLAFGWGDTEAFFGQGTRLTVV.